A single sample gave rise to the 28 T cell receptor beta chains below, sequenced in a study of T-cell reconstitution after alpha-beta-depleted transplantation in children. Unique molecular identifiers featured in how the TCRbeta library was prepared. MiXCR was run by TCRdb on the PCR reads, yielding one entry per CDR3 protein. The data contain some 600,000 distinct CDR3 sequences, 10% to 15% of them singletons. The material was PBMCs, mostly from graft donor cells, obtained 360 days after TCRalphabeta/CD19-depleted stem cell transplant. The receptors were gathered from a male patient younger than 18 who had a stem cell transplant for acute myeloid leukemia, so the T cells may come from the graft donor.

Notes on this clonotype: Relative to the germline gene, one junction end is altered; a read error may explain this. The chain recombines TRBV20-1 with TRBJ1-2, with 8 bases lining up with TRBD1. This CDR3 contains 11 residues. CDR1 is DFQATT, CDR2 SNEGSKA, per germline (reference sequence). The CDR3 sequence is CLRTGNYGYTF. The CDR3 coding sequence is TGTTTAAGGACAGGGAACTATGGCTACACCTTC.

The chain has TRBV27 and TRBJ2-5; D is perhaps TRBD1 or TRBD2 (5 bases each). This CDR3 contains 17 residues. CDR1 is MNHEY, CDR2 SMNVEV, per germline (reference sequence). The V and J ends lost 1 base and 4 bases respectively, with 19 bases between them. The CDR3 loop reads CASSLFRGTTRGETQYF. CDR3 nucleotides: TGTGCCAGCAGTTTATTTAGAGGGACCACCCGGGGAGAGACCCAGTACTTC.

In this sample, this clonotype turned up a few times. The chain uses TRBV29-1 and TRBJ2-6; tentatively, D is TRBD1 or TRBD2 (5 bases each). The CDR3 extends over 18 amino acids. Trimming cost V 0 bases and J 4 bases, with 19 bases left between them. The germline V gene encodes CDR1 SQVTM and CDR2 ANQGSEA. CDR3 sequence (DNA): TGCAGCGTTGAAGAGAGGGGCCACCTCAGATCCGGGGCCAACGTCCTGACTTTC. It yields the protein CSVEERGHLRSGANVLTF. The full variable domain, with the rest looked up from reference TRBV29-1 and TRBJ2-6, is SAVISQKPSRDICQRGTSLTIQCQVDSQVTMMFWYRQQPGQSLTLIATANQGSEATYESGFVIDKFPISRPNLTFSTLTVSNMSPEDSSIYLCSVEERGHLRSGANVLTFGAGSRLTVL.

The rearrangement links TRBV27 to TRBJ2-3; D is undetermined. The CDR3 totals 15 residues. Germline V gene lookup returns CDR1 MNHEY and CDR2 SMNVEV (reference sequence). V shed 7 bases and J shed 3 bases, with 17 bases lying between them. In DNA, the CDR3 is TGTGCCAGCATGGGCCTCGCCCTGTCGACAGATACGCAGTATTTT. Translated: CASMGLALSTDTQYF.

This chain joins TRBV15 and TRBJ1-2; D unresolved. This CDR3 is 15 amino acids long. Germline V gene sequence: CDR1 LNHNV, CDR2 YYDKDF (reference sequence). V lost 1 base to trimming and J lost 2 bases, with 11 bases between them. The CDR3 DNA sequence: TGTGCCACCAGCAGAGGGGGAACGGAAAACTATGGCTACACCTTC. Its translation is CATSRGGTENYGYTF.

This clonotype was seen only a few times. The chain carries TRBV10-3 and TRBJ2-7; 9 bases map to TRBD1. The CDR3 length is 15 residues. J was trimmed by 4 bases and V by 8 bases; bases with no gene match: 12. CDR1 is ENHRY, CDR2 SYGVKD, per germline. The CDR3 DNA sequence: TGTGCCATCCAGGACCCGGGACAGGGCAAGTACGAGCAGTACTTC. This codes for CAIQDPGQGKYEQYF.

This clonotype has only a few counts. This chain links TRBV7-2 with TRBJ2-7, with D possibly matching TRBD1 (6 bases). Germline assignment: CDR1 SGHTA and CDR2 FQGNSA. Trimming shortened V by 6 bases and J by 6 bases, and 12 bases separated the two germline ends. CDR3 length: 12 residues. CDR3 amino acids: CASSFVQGEQYF. CDR3 sequence (DNA): TGTGCCAGCAGTTTTGTACAGGGCGAGCAGTACTTC.

Only a few counts were recorded for this clonotype. The chain couples TRBV4-3 to TRBJ1-1; D unresolved. The length of the CDR3 is 14 residues. The V end was cut by 0 bases, the J end by 2 bases, with 7 bases between. Germline CDR1 and CDR2: LGHNA and YSLEER. The CDR3 DNA sequence: TGCGCCAGCAGCCAAGAAACAGTTAACACTGAAGCTTTCTTT. Amino acids: CASSQETVNTEAFF.

This clonotype was observed at least ten times. The chain is built from TRBV5-1 and TRBJ2-7; 9 bases align to TRBD1. V dropped 4 bases and J dropped 5; count of bases not matched to a gene: 7. Germline V lookup: CDR1 SGHRS, CDR2 YFSETQ. The CDR3 is made up of 14 amino acids. The DNA for the CDR3 is TGCGCCAGCAGCCGACGGACAGGGGACGACGAGCAGTACTTC. Protein sequence: CASSRRTGDDEQYF.

The chain links TRBV6-2 or TRBV6-3 to TRBJ2-7; D unresolved. This CDR3 is 14 amino acids long. Germline CDR1 MNHEY, CDR2 SVGEGT. With 2 bases removed from V and 5 bases from J, the gap between germline ends came to 13 bases. The CDR3 loop reads CASSYRLAVDEQYF. The CDR3 DNA is TGTGCCAGCAGTTACAGGCTTGCCGTCGACGAGCAGTACTTC.

Many counts were recorded for this clonotype. This sequence joins TRBV25-1 and TRBJ2-2; D ambiguous. The CDR3 loop spans 16 amino acids. V was pared by 2 bases and J by 4 bases, with 14 bases between. Germline V gene lookup returns CDR1 MGHDK and CDR2 SYGVNS. CDR3 sequence (DNA): TGTGCCAGCAGTGAACCGGGTTCCAGTGCCACCGGGGAGCTGTTTTTT. Translation: CASSEPGSSATGELFF.

The chain links TRBV20-1 to TRBJ2-5, with D unclear. The germline gives CDR1 DFQATT, CDR2 SNEGSKA (reference sequence). The CDR3 totals 14 residues. V was cut by 6 bases and J by 2 bases, with 16 bases left in between. The CDR3 sequence is CSAGRYRAQETQYF. The DNA of the CDR3 is TGCAGTGCCGGACGCTACAGAGCTCAAGAGACCCAGTACTTC.

This CDR3 reads CASSVVETSLAGAGETQYF. The CDR3 nucleotides read TGTGCCAGCAGCGTAGTAGAGACCTCTCTAGCGGGAGCCGGGGAGACCCAGTACTTC. V and J are TRBV9 and TRBJ2-5, with 10 bases fitting TRBD2. Per germline, CDR1 SGDLS and CDR2 YYNGEE. V lost 0 bases and J lost 5; bases outside the gene matches: 16. This CDR3 region has 19 residues. Looking up the rest from reference TRBV9 and TRBJ2-5 gives the full variable domain: DSGVTQTPKHLITATGQRVTLRCSPRSGDLSVYWYQQSLDQGLQFLIQYYNGEERAKGNILERFSAQQFPDLHSELNLSSLELGDSALYFCASSVVETSLAGAGETQYFGPGTRLLVL.

This clonotype was seen at least ten times. The chain combines TRBV15 with TRBJ2-3, with D unresolved. CDR1 LNHNV and CDR2 YYDKDF come from the germline V gene (reference sequence). The CDR3 sequence is 15 residues long. V shed 1 base and J shed 3 bases, with 11 bases lying between them. The CDR3 DNA reads as TGTGCCACCAGCAGAGGGGTACCCCAAACAGATACGCAGTATTTT. Translated, it gives CATSRGVPQTDTQYF. The complete variable domain, with remaining parts taken from reference TRBV15 and TRBJ2-3, reads DAMVIQNPRYQVTQFGKPVTLSCSQTLNHNVMYWYQQKSSQAPKLLFHYYDKDFNNEADTPDNFQSRRPNTSFCFLDIRSPGLGDTAMYLCATSRGVPQTDTQYFGPGTRLTVL.

The chain links TRBV20-1 to TRBJ2-1, with 10 positions matching TRBD2. The CDR3 totals 16 residues. CDR1 is DFQATT, CDR2 SNEGSKA, per germline (reference sequence). V lost 2 bases and J lost 0; bases outside the gene matches: 4. CDR3 in DNA: TGCAGTGCTAGAATACTAGCGGGGACCTCCTACAATGAGCAGTTCTTC. This translates into CSARILAGTSYNEQFF.

CDR3 residues: CASSLDWVGAYNEQFF. The CDR3 region has the DNA TGTGCCAGCAGCTTAGATTGGGTGGGGGCCTACAATGAGCAGTTCTTC. This sequence joins TRBV11-2 and TRBJ2-1, with D perhaps given as TRBD1 or TRBD2 (5 bases each). The CDR3 consists of 16 residues. Germline CDR1 and CDR2: SGHAT and FQNNGV. Between the trimmed V and J ends, which lost 0 bases and 2 bases, there was a span of 11 bases.

This clonotype was counted a few times. The chain links TRBV7-8 to TRBJ2-3; 14 nucleotides line up with TRBD2. The CDR3 totals 16 residues. Germline assignment: CDR1 SGHVS and CDR2 FQNEAQ. V shed 5 bases, J shed 5 bases, and the junction held 6 bases outside the gene matches. CDR3 loop: CASSTRTSGRQDTQYF. For the CDR3, the DNA is TGTGCCAGCAGCACCCGGACTAGCGGGAGGCAAGATACGCAGTATTTT.

A few counts support this clonotype. The chain couples TRBV6-1 to TRBJ2-7; 8 positions match TRBD1. The CDR3 is 15 residues long. Germline values: CDR1 MNHNS, CDR2 SASEGT. V lost 6 bases to trimming and J lost 2 bases; unmatched junction nucleotides: 9. CDR3 in DNA: TGTGCCAGCAGGAGAGGCAGGGGGCTTACCTACGAGCAGTACTTC. It codes for CASRRGRGLTYEQYF.

The chain couples TRBV9 to TRBJ2-1; D unresolved. Germline V gives CDR1 SGDLS, CDR2 YYNGEE. With 0 bases removed from V and 0 bases from J, the gap between germline ends came to 16 bases. The CDR3 consists of 18 residues. Written as DNA, the CDR3 is TGTGCCAGCAGCGTAGCCCCCGGTCTATCCCTCTCCTACAATGAGCAGTTCTTC. Encoded protein: CASSVAPGLSLSYNEQFF.

This clonotype was found many times. The chain carries TRBV12-3 or TRBV12-4 and TRBJ2-5; D is possibly TRBD1 or TRBD2 (7 bases each). The V and J ends lost 3 bases and 5 bases respectively, with 19 bases between them. The CDR3 loop spans 16 amino acids. The CDR3, as DNA: TGTGCCAGCAGTTTTGGTCTAGCGGCAGGGGGGGAGACCCAGTACTTC. Amino acid sequence: CASSFGLAAGGETQYF.

This clonotype has ten or more counts. V usage is TRBV6-5 and J usage is TRBJ2-7, with 13 positions matching TRBD2. This CDR3 has 19 amino acids. CDR1 is MNHEY, CDR2 SVGAGI, per germline. V lost 2 bases, J lost 3 bases, and 13 bases stayed unmatched. CDR3 sequence (DNA): TGTGCCAGCAGTTACCGATCGGGACTAGCGGGATGGTATATCTACGAGCAGTACTTC. It specifies CASSYRSGLAGWYIYEQYF.

This clonotype was detected a few times. The V call is TRBV7-3, the J call TRBJ2-3; D may be TRBD2 (5 bases). The CDR3 runs 14 residues. The germline V and J ends were trimmed by 0 bases and 2 bases, with 6 bases remaining between them. Germline CDR1 and CDR2: SGHTA and FQGTGA. The CDR3 sequence: CASSLTGVTDTQYF. The CDR3 DNA reads as TGTGCCAGCAGCTTAACCGGGGTCACAGATACGCAGTATTTT.

The chain joins TRBV6-2 or TRBV6-3 to TRBJ2-7; possible D gene TRBD2, 6 bases. The V end was cut by 0 bases, the J end by 3 bases, with 15 bases between. CDR3 length equals 16 residues. Germline V gene data show CDR1 as MNHEY and CDR2 as SVGEGT. Here the CDR3 DNA reads TGTGCCAGCAGTTACTCGCTGGCGGGACCCTTCTACGAGCAGTACTTC. Protein: CASSYSLAGPFYEQYF.

This chain links TRBV21-1 with TRBJ2-1; the table's D call of TRBD2 was not tested on the DNA. TRBV21-1 is a pseudogene. This CDR3 comprises 18 residues. CDR3 coding DNA: TGTGCCAGCAGCCCTATGTTTAGCGGGAGTAACCGAAGGAATGAGCAGTTCTTC. Translating it yields CASSPMFSGSNRRNEQFF.

This clonotype appeared a few times. The V and J genes are TRBV18 and TRBJ2-1; no definite D call. The CDR3 extends over 10 amino acids. CDR1 KGHSH and CDR2 LQKENI come from the germline V gene. The V end was cut by 6 bases, the J end by 10 bases, with 7 bases between. CDR3 in DNA: TGTGCCAGCTCCCCGACGGAGCAGTTCTTC. Protein sequence: CASSPTEQFF.

This clonotype was detected only a few times. CDR3 amino acids: CASSLIQPGLETQYF. CDR3 DNA: TGTGCCAGCAGCTTGATACAGCCGGGGCTGGAGACCCAGTACTTC. The J gene is TRBJ2-5, the V gene TRBV5-6; D could derive from TRBD1 or TRBD2 (5 bases each). Germline CDR1 is SGHDT and CDR2 is YYEEEE. V was clipped by 1 base and J by 5 bases, with 15 bases between them. This CDR3 is 15 amino acids long.

The table lists this clonotype with many counts. J is TRBJ2-5 and V is TRBV6-5, with TRBD2 as a possible D gene (6 bases). The CDR3 length is 13 residues. Trimming took off 4 bases at V and 5 bases at J, with 11 bases between the two ends. The germline gives CDR1 MNHEY, CDR2 SVGAGI. DNA of the CDR3: TGTGCCAGCAGTTTCGGCGGGGTGGAGACCCAGTACTTC. It is translated as CASSFGGVETQYF.

There are many counts of this clonotype. The gene calls are TRBV29-1 and TRBJ2-7; 13 positions match TRBD2. Unmatched junction bases numbered 6, after V lost 4 bases and J lost 12 bases. The CDR3 is made up of 12 amino acids. Per germline, CDR1 SQVTM and CDR2 ANQGSEA. The CDR3 DNA sequence: TGCAGCGTTGCCGGGACTAGCGGGAATCGGTACTTC. Residues: CSVAGTSGNRYF.